This TCR beta chain was observed in a study of blood T cells in healthy people across ages. With V trimmed by 1 base and J by 6 bases, 5 bases remained unmatched. Germline V CDR1 and CDR2: LNHNV, YYDKDF (reference sequence). The CDR3 runs 16 residues. Sample-barcoded 5' priming and a J-beta primer mix drove a second PCR of roughly 6 to 12 cycles. At least 3 million CDR3-containing paired-end reads were obtained per sample. TCRdb called the 5' RACE reads again in MiXCR, with one record for every CDR3 protein. The sample holds 650,000 to 800,000 distinct CDR3 sequences, roughly 44% seen once. This clonotype was detected only a few times.

This clonotype originated in a man aged 60 to 75 in good health. The sample comprised blood. The chain joins TRBV15 to TRBJ2-3; TRBD2 matches at 12 bases. CDR3 sequence (DNA): TGTGCCACCAGCAGAGGACTAGCGGGGGCCGAGGATACGCAGTATTTT. Protein product: CATSRGLAGAEDTQYF.